The clone carrying this TCR beta chain came up many times. This record belongs to a study of low-dose radiotherapy and immunotherapy resistance in tumors. For the study at large: The fractionation for Cohort 1 was 0.5 Gy per fraction every 2 weeks, totaling 6.5 Gy. Intravenous cyclophosphamide at 200 mg/m2 preceded radiation and immunotherapy by one day, every two weeks. Patients received 300 mg of oral aspirin each day across four cycles, commencing on cycle 1 day 1.

CDR1 and CDR2 from the germline V gene are DFQATT and SNEGSKA (reference sequence). The CDR3 loop spans 15 amino acids. V gave up 4 bases and J gave up 9 bases, with 22 bases separating them. Time point described: before trial treatment. TRAV- and TRBV-specific primers, spanning alpha and beta chains, primed first-strand cDNA. A roughly 20-cycle PCR with a constant-region primer and V-primer adapter amplified TCRs. Amplification of the isolated mRNA used in vitro transcription. One entry per CDR3 protein results from TCRdb running MiXCR on the reads. This sample has 100,000 or so distinct CDR3 sequences, with more than 8% found just once.

The chain recombines TRBV20-1 with TRBJ2-1; D is possibly TRBD2 (6 bases). Sample: PBMCs, taken before treatment. The receptor was isolated from a male donor with prostate cancer. The CDR3 sequence is CSATSGRGISGEQFF. The CDR3 DNA is TGCAGTGCTACCAGCGGGCGAGGAATATCGGGTGAGCAGTTCTTC.